Listed below are T cell receptor beta chains from one sample, sequenced in a study of blood T cell repertoires in COVID-19. The table came from immunoSEQ multiplex PCR; TCRdb's copy has only in-frame clones and leaves some out. The table has approximately 160,000 clones, 90% seen once. The sequenced material came from peripheral blood. The origin of the receptors is a man aged 60-69 years with active or convalescent COVID-19. The CDR3 runs from the conserved cysteine through the conserved F or W. The D gene is left open where the match is weak.

j_call,v_call,d_call,cdr3_aa
TRBJ1-2,TRBV19,-,CASREQGSVGYTF
TRBJ2-3,TRBV5-1,TRBD2,CASSPNPGLAGTDTQYF
TRBJ2-2,TRBV19,-,CASSIMISTDNTGELFF
TRBJ2-7,TRBV7-9,TRBD2,CASSLVRLAGTSYEQYF
TRBJ1-5,TRBV6-5,TRBD1,CASRSTGYSNQPQHF
TRBJ1-5,TRBV19,-,CASSPRERPSNQPQHF
TRBJ1-2,TRBV7-6,-,CASSLDRTPYGYTF
TRBJ1-2,TRBV5-1,TRBD1,CASSLDPDSQTGANYGYTF
TRBJ2-7,TRBV28,TRBD2,CASSLAGGSYEQYF
TRBJ1-3,TRBV2,TRBD1,CASRGDRARGNTIYF
TRBJ2-7,TRBV19,TRBD2,CASRSSGTDIYEQYF
TRBJ1-2,TRBV7-6,-,CASSLWPQDNYGYTF
TRBJ2-1,TRBV3-1/TRBV3-2,TRBD2,CASSQFGGLAGTYNEQFF
TRBJ1-1,TRBV7-9,-,CASSVGSGIEAFF
TRBJ2-1,TRBV7-9,-,CASSLGEGDNEQFF
TRBJ2-7,TRBV5-5,-,CASSLAQGSYEQYF
TRBJ1-2,TRBV6-5,TRBD1,CASSYSGGANYGYTF
TRBJ2-3,TRBV3-1/TRBV3-2,TRBD2,CASAGDSGRNTQYF
TRBJ1-2,TRBV6-6,-,CASSYEGGPYGYTF
TRBJ2-4,TRBV15,TRBD1,CATSRAPDRGRMQYF
TRBJ2-1,TRBV5-4,-,CASSPPDKYNEQFF
TRBJ2-5,TRBV10-3,-,CAISMDSLQETQYF
TRBJ1-6,TRBV19,-,CASSIRSRQMALHF
TRBJ1-1,TRBV18,TRBD1,CASSPPSGGETEAFF
TRBJ2-6,TRBV18,-,CASSPLGVPGANVLTF
TRBJ1-5,TRBV7-2,-,CASSLAVGAGQPQHF
TRBJ2-7,TRBV11-2,-,CASSLAVQGYEQYF
TRBJ2-2,TRBV4-1,TRBD2,CASSPRWLAGNTGELFF
TRBJ2-1,TRBV9,TRBD2,CASSVALTSGRGEQFF
TRBJ2-7,TRBV10-1,-,CASRDKSYDEQYF
TRBJ1-4,TRBV19,-,CASSTPVSRGNEKLFF
TRBJ2-1,TRBV19,-,CASKLMGPYNEQFF
TRBJ1-1,TRBV29-1,-,CSAPGQPRNTEAFF
TRBJ1-2,TRBV5-1,-,CASSARERSYGYTF
TRBJ2-1,TRBV13,TRBD2,CASSLAASGRSDEQFF
TRBJ2-1,TRBV10-3,-,CAISRTGSSYNEQFF
TRBJ1-1,TRBV9,TRBD1,CASSVEGGGQGNTEAFF
TRBJ1-1,TRBV7-9,TRBD1,CASSRTGTWTEAFF
TRBJ1-5,TRBV6-5,-,CASSYLGGGQPQHF